This T cell receptor (beta chain) comes out of a study of blood T cell repertoires in COVID-19. Study information: From T cells, B-cell-depleted T cells, or PBMCs came the material, which was cDNA or gDNA.

CDR1 is SGHNT, CDR2 YYREEE, per germline (reference sequence). Unmatched junction bases numbered 7, after V lost 0 bases and J lost 3 bases. CDR3 length equals 16 residues. Libraries were prepared by immunoSEQ multiplex PCR; TCRdb keeps only in-frame clonotypes and omits some of them. The data contain approximately 250,000 clones, 80% to 95% of them seen just once; the ten biggest clones take up around 0.86%. In Seattle, patients joined the study during active infection and were tracked longitudinally. The chain joins TRBV5-4 to TRBJ2-3; the match to TRBD2 covers 7 bases. The source material was peripheral blood. This sequence was found in a young man with COVID-19, enrolled during active disease. This CDR3 is CASSLAGRRGTDTQYF. The CDR3 nucleotides are TGTGCCAGCAGCTTGGCCGGAAGGCGGGGGACAGATACGCAGTATTTT.